The 6 T cell receptor beta chains below all came from one sample that was sequenced in a study of T cell responses to AZD1222 COVID-19 vaccine. Assay used: immunoSEQ multiplex PCR; TCRdb lists only in-frame clones, some missing. The sample shows 100,000 or so clones, over 75% of them seen only once. Sequences were derived from peripheral blood, sampled on day 0 of AZD1222 vaccination. The receptors stem from an adult in good health.

This clone was recorded only once. The rearrangement uses TRBV4-3 and TRBJ2-2; no clear D gene. The CDR3 extends over 17 amino acids. Trimming took off 0 bases at V and 6 bases at J, with 17 bases between the two ends. Germline V gene lookup returns CDR1 LGHNA and CDR2 YSLEER. For the CDR3, the DNA is TGCGCCAGCAGCCAAGATCTGATAGGGTCTCTTGCCGGGGAGCTGTTTTTT. It translates to CASSQDLIGSLAGELFF.

The CDR3 nucleotides are TGTGCCAGCAGCCGGGCAGCGGGAGGGTACAATGAGCAGTTCTTC. It specifies CASSRAAGGYNEQFF. This rearrangement joins TRBV7-8 to TRBJ2-1, with TRBD2 matching over 10 bases. J was trimmed by 4 bases and V by 5 bases; bases with no gene match: 5. The CDR3 contains 15 residues. In germline, CDR1 is SGHVS, CDR2 FQNEAQ.

The chain carries TRBV19 and TRBJ1-4; TRBD1 is a possible D gene (6 bases). Looked up from germline, CDR1 is LNHDA and CDR2 is SQIVND (reference sequence). The CDR3 extends over 15 amino acids. The V gene lost 6 bases and the J gene lost 8 bases, with 19 bases spanning the gap. CDR3 sequence reads: CASRFSGEPREKLFF. For the CDR3, the DNA is TGTGCCAGTAGGTTCTCAGGGGAACCCCGCGAAAAACTGTTTTTT.

This chain joins TRBV28 and TRBJ1-5, with a weak D call TRBD1 (6 bases). V lost 6 bases and J lost 2, with 14 bases in between. The CDR3 runs 15 residues. Germline V gene lookup returns CDR1 MDHEN and CDR2 SYDVKM. The CDR3 sequence is CASRAGGAGNQPQHF. The CDR3 DNA sequence: TGTGCCAGCAGGGCCGGGGGGGCTGGCAATCAGCCCCAGCATTTT.

The chain has TRBV9 and TRBJ2-7, with D maybe TRBD1 (5 bases). Per the germline V gene, CDR1 is SGDLS and CDR2 is YYNGEE. V lost 1 base to trimming and J lost 3 bases, with 17 bases between them. This CDR3 comprises 16 residues. The DNA of the CDR3 is TGTGCCAGCAGCGTAATGGGGCAGTCGGGTCACTACGAGCAGTACTTC. It yields the protein CASSVMGQSGHYEQYF.

The chain is built from TRBV4-2 and TRBJ2-7; 11 nucleotides line up with TRBD1. Germline trimming cut 4 bases from V and 1 base from J; bases unmatched to any gene: 6. The CDR3 runs 16 residues. CDR1 and CDR2 from the germline V gene are LGHNA and YNFKEQ. Here the CDR3 DNA reads TGTGCCAGCAGCCCTACAGGACAGGGGGCGTCCTACGAGCAGTACTTC. It yields the protein CASSPTGQGASYEQYF.